The entry that follows covers one T cell receptor (beta chain) sequence. The assay was immunoSEQ multiplex PCR, and TCRdb's table has in-frame clones only and misses some. The sample contains 220,000 or so clones, approximately 83% of which appear only once. Germline V gene sequence: CDR1 SQVTM, CDR2 ANQGSEA. Trimming took 4 bases from V and 0 from J, leaving 12 bases between them. This CDR3 has 14 amino acids. This entry belongs to a study of blood T cell repertoires in COVID-19. Sequencing input: PBMCs or T cells enriched from blood (not recorded which). The rearrangement joins TRBV29-1 to TRBJ1-1; a weak D match, TRBD1 (6 bases). The TCR sequence derives from a woman aged 60-70 years who had recovered from COVID-19. CDR3: CSVGADRLNTEAFF. CDR3 bases: TGCAGCGTTGGGGCCGACAGGCTGAACACTGAAGCTTTCTTT.